This TCR beta chain was captured by sequencing in a study of T-cell reconstitution after alpha-beta-depleted transplantation in children. V was cut by 4 bases and J by 2 bases, with 9 bases left in between. Germline CDR1 is SQVTM and CDR2 is ANQGSEA. This CDR3 region has 13 residues. This clonotype appeared many times. TCRbeta library construction was performed incorporating unique molecular identifiers. Using its own MiXCR run on the PCR reads, TCRdb lists one record per CDR3 protein. The sample lists fewer than 25,000 distinct CDR3 sequences, 11% seen once, with 20% to 25% in the top ten. The sample in question was PBMCs from the stem cell graft donor, obtained from the stem cell graft. The TCR originated in a human donor who donated a stem cell graft to a child with chronic granulomatous disease. The genes are TRBV29-1 and TRBJ2-1; D might be TRBD1 (5 bases). CDR3 sequence reads: CSVAQDTYNEQFF. CDR3 sequence (DNA): TGCAGCGTTGCCCAGGACACCTACAATGAGCAGTTCTTC.